This paragraph covers one T cell receptor beta chain sequence. The CDR3 is made up of 18 amino acids. The V gene's germline CDR1 is LGHDT and CDR2 YNNKEL (reference sequence). V trimming: 1 base; J trimming: 2 bases; junction bases outside the gene matches: 5. Under the authors' procedure: Amplification with reference gene primers provided the estimates of nucleated cell counts. TCRdb's table, derived via immunoSEQ multiplex PCR, lists solely in-frame clones and lacks some. D and trimming come from the DNA, and the V and J calls and clone size come from that table. The sample yields under 200,000 clones, roughly 83% seen once. The source of the sample is a study of blood T cell repertoires in COVID-19. Turning to the study itself: The analysed material was cDNA or gDNA that came from T cells, B-cell-depleted T cells, or PBMCs.

The gene calls are TRBV3-1 (or the pseudogene TRBV3-2) and TRBJ2-1, with TRBD2 identical over 13 bases. The TCR was taken from a woman between 40 and 50 years old with COVID-19, enrolled during active disease. Sequenced input: peripheral blood. The CDR3 loop reads CASSQVGTSGRAYNEQFF. As DNA, the CDR3 is TGTGCCAGCAGCCAAGTGGGCACTAGCGGGAGGGCCTACAATGAGCAGTTCTTC.